This passage covers 22 T cell receptor beta chains from one sample sequenced in a study of Ad26.COV2.S vaccination and SARS-CoV-2 variants. Treatment in this sample: about 20 received Ad26.COV2.S at low or high dose, single or two shots; roughly 5 received placebo; per-sample allocation not given. Day 63 after the first vaccine or placebo injection was the time point for sampling. Profiling relied on immunoSEQ multiplex PCR, and the TCRdb table lists in-frame clones only, not all of them. The sample has approximately 400,000 clones, under 90% seen once. Sequenced here: peripheral blood, sampled in a trial of Ad26.COV2.S vaccine versus placebo. These receptors came from a person between 18 and 60 years old who received the Ad26.COV2.S COVID-19 vaccine or a placebo.

The chain is built from TRBV11-3 and TRBJ2-3; 7 positions match TRBD2. The CDR3 loop spans 15 amino acids. V was clipped by 3 bases and J by 6 bases; unmatched bases: 9. Germline loops: CDR1 SGHNT, CDR2 YENEEA. This CDR3 reads CASSFGGRATDTQYF. In DNA form, the CDR3 reads TGTGCCAGCAGCTTCGGGGGGAGGGCAACGGATACGCAGTATTTT.

This clone was seen a single time. This chain uses TRBV6-2 or TRBV6-3 with TRBJ2-7; 11 bases are shared with TRBD2. V gave up 2 bases and J gave up 3 bases; unmatched junction bases: 3. This CDR3 has 15 residues. Germline V CDR1 and CDR2: MNHEY, SVGEGT. CDR3 sequence: CASSYPGLADYEQYF. For the CDR3, the DNA is TGTGCCAGCAGTTACCCGGGACTAGCGGACTACGAGCAGTACTTC.

The gene calls are TRBV9 and TRBJ1-2; the D is unclear. The length of the CDR3 is 15 residues. CDR1 and CDR2 from the germline V gene are SGDLS and YYNGEE. V was pared by 1 base and J by 5 bases, with 15 bases between. The CDR3 protein is CASSVMSSQGYGYTF. CDR3 nucleotide sequence: TGTGCCAGCAGCGTAATGAGCTCTCAAGGGTATGGCTACACCTTC.

The chain recombines TRBV7-6 with TRBJ1-3; D is perhaps TRBD1 (5 bases). The CDR3 covers 16 residues. V was cut by 5 bases and J by 1 base, with 15 bases left in between. Germline-derived CDR1 and CDR2 are SGHVS and FNYEAQ. The CDR3 protein is CASSPGGPLSGNTIYF. The CDR3 bases are TGTGCCAGCAGCCCGGGGGGACCTCTTTCTGGAAACACCATATATTTT.

The V gene is TRBV5-1, the J gene TRBJ1-2; 7 bases agree with TRBD1. The J segment lost 4 bases and the V segment lost 3 bases, leaving 9 bases of the junction unmatched. The CDR3 contains 15 residues. The germline V gene has CDR1 SGHRS and CDR2 YFSETQ. Here the CDR3 reads CASSSRDSSSYGYTF. The DNA for the CDR3 is TGCGCCAGCAGCTCCCGGGACAGCTCAAGCTATGGCTACACCTTC.

The chain combines TRBV28 with TRBJ2-3; D is unclear. CDR3 length: 12 residues. Germline CDR1 and CDR2: MDHEN and SYDVKM. V lost 6 bases to trimming and J lost 8 bases, with 12 bases between them. CDR3 sequence (DNA): TGTGCCAGCAGCCACGAGTCCCGTACGCAGTATTTT. Residues: CASSHESRTQYF.

This clone is a singleton in its sample. The chain carries TRBV7-9 and TRBJ1-6; no clear D gene. Germline V lookup: CDR1 SEHNR, CDR2 FQNEAQ (reference sequence). The CDR3 has 13 amino acids. Trimming removed 2 bases at V and 10 bases at J, with 9 bases between. In nucleotides, the CDR3 is TGTGCCAGCAGCTTATTACCCCCCTCACCCCTCCACTTT. Protein: CASSLLPPSPLHF.

The chain combines TRBV6-5 with TRBJ2-7; 7 positions match TRBD1. The CDR3 runs to 13 residues. V lost 10 bases to trimming and J lost 2 bases; unmatched junction nucleotides: 8. Per germline, CDR1 MNHEY and CDR2 SVGAGI. CDR3 residues: CAIDRVGAYEQYF. CDR3 nucleotides: TGTGCCATCGACAGGGTTGGGGCCTACGAGCAGTACTTC.

The V call is TRBV18, the J call TRBJ2-7, with 9 bases matching TRBD1. CDR3 length: 16 residues. J gave up 5 bases and V 2 bases, and 10 bases lay outside the gene matches. Per the germline V gene, CDR1 is KGHSH and CDR2 is LQKENI. The CDR3 protein is CASSPMMPGQGDEQYF. CDR3 coding DNA: TGTGCCAGCTCACCAATGATGCCGGGACAGGGAGACGAGCAGTACTTC.

This CDR3 reads CASRGPAGELFF. The CDR3 DNA reads as TGTGCCAGCAGGGGACCGGCCGGGGAGCTGTTTTTT. The V call is TRBV27, the J call TRBJ2-2; D could derive from TRBD1 or TRBD2 (5 bases each). Germline values: CDR1 MNHEY, CDR2 SMNVEV (reference sequence). Trimming cost V 6 bases and J 6 bases, with 8 bases left between them. The CDR3 has 12 amino acids.

This clone was recorded only once. The CDR3 spells CASSPRGLTSYEQYF. In nucleotides, the CDR3 is TGTGCCAGCAGCCCCCGGGGACTTACTTCCTACGAGCAGTACTTC. This rearrangement joins TRBV6-2 or TRBV6-3 to TRBJ2-7, with D perhaps matching TRBD2 (6 bases). Germline V gene lookup returns CDR1 MNHEY and CDR2 SVGEGT. V was trimmed by 6 bases and J by 1 base, leaving 16 bases between them. The CDR3 spans 15 residues.

The chain employs TRBV19 and TRBJ1-2; 9 nucleotides match TRBD1. The CDR3 is made up of 14 amino acids. Germline V gene data show CDR1 as LNHDA and CDR2 as SQIVND (reference sequence). With 4 bases clipped from V and 6 bases from J, the junction kept 6 bases outside the gene matches. The chain's CDR3 is CASSRRDRVDGYTF. CDR3 DNA sequence: TGTGCCAGTAGTAGACGGGACAGGGTGGATGGCTACACCTTC.

The chain has TRBV5-4 and TRBJ2-1, with D possibly TRBD2 on 6 matching bases. The V end was cut by 2 bases, the J end by 0 bases, with 12 bases between. The CDR3 is made up of 16 amino acids. The V gene's germline CDR1 is SGHNT and CDR2 YYREEE (reference sequence). CDR3 sequence reads: CASSFPGRTSYNEQFF. In nucleotides, the CDR3 is TGTGCCAGCAGCTTTCCCGGGAGAACCTCCTACAATGAGCAGTTCTTC.

This sequence joins TRBV4-2 and TRBJ2-7, with a tentative D call TRBD1 (5 bases). CDR3 length: 17 amino acids. V dropped 1 base and J dropped 3 bases, with 19 bases sitting between them. Germline lookup yields CDR1 LGHNA and CDR2 YNFKEQ. CDR3 nucleotide sequence: TGTGCCAGCAGCCAAGTTCGGGTCGGACACCGATTCTACGAGCAGTACTTC. It translates to CASSQVRVGHRFYEQYF.

The CDR3 sequence: CASRETQPGLQYF. CDR3 coding DNA: TGTGCCAGCAGGGAAACCCAGCCGGGGCTACAGTACTTC. The rearrangement joins TRBV27 to TRBJ2-5; D may be TRBD1 or TRBD2 (5 bases each). The CDR3 length is 13 residues. Trimming left V 6 bases short and J 11 bases short, with 19 bases between. Germline V lookup: CDR1 MNHEY, CDR2 SMNVEV (reference sequence).

The chain carries TRBV2 and TRBJ2-3; possible D gene TRBD1, 5 bases. The germline V gene has CDR1 SNHLY and CDR2 FYNNEI. Between the trimmed V and J ends, which lost 7 bases and 4 bases, there was a span of 18 bases. CDR3 size: 15 residues. The CDR3 is CASIGQGIAADTQYF. The CDR3 nucleotides read TGTGCCAGCATCGGCCAGGGAATTGCCGCAGATACGCAGTATTTT.

In nucleotides, the CDR3 is TGTGCCAGCTCTTGTGGGTTTCCACCCCTCCACTTT. It encodes CASSCGFPPLHF. The gene calls are TRBV12-3 or TRBV12-4 and TRBJ1-6; no definite D call. The CDR3 consists of 12 residues. The V and J ends lost 8 bases and 11 bases respectively, with 13 bases between them.

This clone was seen just once. The chain carries TRBV3-1 (or the pseudogene TRBV3-2) and TRBJ2-7, with D possibly TRBD2 on 5 matching bases. The V end was cut by 7 bases, the J end by 7 bases, with 11 bases between. Germline V gene sequence: CDR1 LGHDT, CDR2 YNNKEL (reference sequence). This CDR3 has 11 amino acids. CDR3 bases: TGTGCCAGCATCGGGGTAGGGGAGCAGTACTTC. This sequence encodes CASIGVGEQYF.

This chain links TRBV19 with TRBJ2-1; no clear D. The germline V and J ends were trimmed by 1 base and 4 bases, with 14 bases remaining between them. This CDR3 is built from 16 residues. The germline V gene encodes CDR1 LNHDA and CDR2 SQIVND (reference sequence). CDR3 sequence (DNA): TGTGCCAGTAGTATAGCGCACGGTCCTCTGTACAATGAGCAGTTCTTC. This codes for CASSIAHGPLYNEQFF.

The rearrangement uses TRBV13 and TRBJ2-1, with 10 nucleotides matching TRBD2. Germline V lookup: CDR1 PRHDT, CDR2 FYEKMQ (reference sequence). The CDR3 extends over 14 amino acids. After removal of 4 bases from V and 6 bases from J, the junction contained 3 bases not matched to a gene. This CDR3 reads CASSSGTSANEQFF. The CDR3 bases are TGTGCCAGCAGCTCCGGGACTAGCGCCAATGAGCAGTTCTTC.

V usage is TRBV6-1 and J usage is TRBJ1-2; D might be TRBD1 (5 bases). Trimming took off 1 base at V and 3 bases at J, with 15 bases between the two ends. The CDR3 is made up of 16 amino acids. Germline CDR1 reads MNHNS; CDR2 reads SASEGT. The DNA of the CDR3 is TGTGCCAGCAGTGAAGGATGGAAGGGGCGCCACTATGGCTACACCTTC. Its translation is CASSEGWKGRHYGYTF.

This chain links TRBV7-2 with TRBJ2-5, with D hard to call. The CDR3 is made up of 16 amino acids. V was trimmed by 5 bases and J by 3 bases, leaving 19 bases between them. Germline CDR1 and CDR2: SGHTA and FQGNSA. DNA for the CDR3: TGTGCCAGCAGCCGGCAGGACCCGGTATTTAAAGAGACCCAGTACTTC. The encoded protein is CASSRQDPVFKETQYF.